A single sample gave rise to the 13 T cell receptor beta chains below, sequenced in a study of T-cell memory formation after mild COVID-19. TCRdb processed the 5' RACE reads anew with MiXCR; each CDR3 protein has one entry. This sample has about 260,000 distinct CDR3 sequences; 15% to 20% occur once, and the top ten carry roughly 23%. The sequencing sample was made of PBMCs or a T cell subset sorted from them (not recorded which). The source is a man aged 18 to 30 who had mild COVID-19 (a few samples of this study predate the infection). Cell type and time point are not known.

This chain connects TRBV20-1 to TRBJ2-7, with 10 bases matching TRBD1. The CDR3 loop spans 15 amino acids. Trimming took 1 base from V and 0 from J; bases not matched to a gene: 3. Germline lookup yields CDR1 DFQATT and CDR2 SNEGSKA (reference sequence). CDR3 region: CSARGTGGFSYEQYF. The CDR3 DNA follows: TGCAGTGCTAGAGGGACAGGGGGTTTCTCCTACGAGCAGTACTTC.

This clonotype has more than one count but fewer than ten. The J gene is TRBJ1-1, the V gene TRBV10-3; possibly TRBD1 for D (5 bases). CDR3 length: 14 amino acids. Trimming took 7 bases from V and 8 from J, leaving 20 bases between them. In germline, CDR1 is ENHRY, CDR2 SYGVKD. The CDR3 is CAITPGDRALEAFF. The CDR3 DNA reads as TGTGCCATCACCCCTGGGGACCGTGCGTTAGAAGCTTTCTTT.

This chain uses TRBV9 with TRBJ1-6; tentative D call: TRBD1 (5 bases). V was cut by 3 bases and J by 6 bases, with 13 bases left in between. CDR3 length equals 15 residues. Germline lookup yields CDR1 SGDLS and CDR2 YYNGEE. Here the CDR3 DNA reads TGTGCCAGCAGCGCAATGGGACGGTCTAATTCACCCCTCCACTTT. Its protein is CASSAMGRSNSPLHF.

In this sample, this clonotype turned up a few times. The V and J genes are TRBV4-3 and TRBJ2-2, with D maybe TRBD2 (6 bases). The ends were cut back, 2 bases at V and 0 bases at J, with 10 bases in the middle. This CDR3 is built from 16 residues. The germline gives CDR1 LGHNA, CDR2 YSLEER. DNA of the CDR3: TGCGCCAGCAGCCAATTGGCGGGGCCGAACACCGGGGAGCTGTTTTTT. The encoded protein is CASSQLAGPNTGELFF.

This clonotype has a handful of counts. The V call is TRBV7-2, the J call TRBJ1-3, with TRBD1 matching over 7 bases. The CDR3 extends over 15 amino acids. Looked up from germline, CDR1 is SGHTA and CDR2 is FQGNSA. V was pared by 5 bases and J by 2 bases, with 6 bases of the junction left unmatched. CDR3: CASSPQGIPGNTIYF. CDR3 nucleotides: TGTGCCAGCAGCCCACAGGGGATCCCTGGAAACACCATATATTTT.

The table lists this clonotype with a few counts. The rearrangement uses TRBV29-1 and TRBJ1-4; 7 bases are a match to TRBD1. The CDR3 runs 17 residues. J was trimmed by 5 bases and V by 4 bases; bases with no gene match: 16. Germline-derived CDR1 and CDR2 are SQVTM and ANQGSEA. CDR3 loop: CSVGSGSGGRGNEKLFF. CDR3 nucleotide sequence: TGCAGCGTTGGATCTGGGTCAGGGGGAAGAGGAAATGAAAAACTGTTTTTT.

This clonotype was recorded a few times. The chain recombines TRBV5-1 with TRBJ2-5; D not resolved. CDR1 is SGHRS, CDR2 YFSETQ, per germline. There are 15 residues in the CDR3. V lost 1 base, J lost 4 bases, and 14 bases lay in between. The CDR3 region has the DNA TGCGCCAGCAGCTTGAGGATCTTAGGAATAGAGACCCAGTACTTC. Translation: CASSLRILGIETQYF. Full variable domain (outside the CDR3, taken from reference TRBV5-1 and TRBJ2-5): KAGVTQTPRYLIKTRGQQVTLSCSPISGHRSVSWYQQTPGQGLQFLFEYFSETQRNKGNFPGRFSGRQFSNSRSEMNVSTLELGDSALYLCASSLRILGIETQYFGPGTRLLVL.

In its sample, this clonotype was seen a few times. The chain recombines TRBV2 with TRBJ1-5; TRBD1 matches 7 bases. CDR1 is SNHLY and CDR2 is FYNNEI in the germline V gene. With V trimmed by 4 bases and J by 1 base, 4 bases remained unmatched. The CDR3 loop spans 15 amino acids. CDR3 nucleotide sequence: TGTGCCAGCAGTGCGCAGGGGGGCAGCAATCAGCCCCAGCATTTT. Protein: CASSAQGGSNQPQHF.

V usage is TRBV7-7 and J usage is TRBJ2-2, with D possibly TRBD1 on 5 matching bases. V lost 4 bases to trimming and J lost 3 bases, with 15 bases between them. The length of the CDR3 is 16 residues. Germline loops: CDR1 SSHAT, CDR2 FNYEAQ (reference sequence). CDR3 coding DNA: TGTGCCAGCAGCTCGTCCCCCGTAGGGGACACCGGGGAGCTGTTTTTT. Protein product: CASSSSPVGDTGELFF.

This clonotype was detected many times. The chain links TRBV5-8 to TRBJ1-6, with TRBD1 matching 7 bases. This CDR3 contains 14 residues. V shed 2 bases, J shed 8 bases, and the junction held 4 bases outside the gene matches. Looked up from germline, CDR1 is SGHTS and CDR2 is YDEGEE. The CDR3 nucleotides are TGTGCCAGCAGCTTCGGACAGGTCTATTCACCCCTCCACTTT. Its translation is CASSFGQVYSPLHF.

The sample holds a few counts of this clonotype. The J gene is TRBJ2-1, the V gene TRBV7-6, with no clear D. This CDR3 is built from 12 residues. V lost 5 bases, J lost 10 bases, and 12 bases lay in between. Germline CDR1 is SGHVS and CDR2 is FNYEAQ. CDR3 protein: CASSLTRAEQFF. In nucleotides, the CDR3 is TGTGCCAGCAGCCTGACCCGGGCCGAGCAGTTCTTC.

This clonotype was detected only a few times. The V call is TRBV7-9, the J call TRBJ1-5; D may be TRBD1 (6 bases). CDR1 is SEHNR, CDR2 FQNEAQ, per germline (reference sequence). The CDR3 sequence is 12 residues long. The V end was cut by 11 bases, the J end by 7 bases, with 15 bases between. The CDR3 here is CAARGARQPQHF. CDR3 DNA sequence: TGTGCCGCGAGGGGGGCAAGACAGCCCCAGCATTTT.

This clonotype turned up a few times. The chain couples TRBV4-3 to TRBJ2-4, with D hard to call. Trimming took off 0 bases at V and 5 bases at J, with 8 bases between the two ends. CDR3 length: 14 amino acids. The germline V gene encodes CDR1 LGHNA and CDR2 YSLEER. As DNA, the CDR3 is TGCGCCAGCAGCCAAGATTTAGCTGAAAACATTCAGTACTTC. This codes for CASSQDLAENIQYF.